Listed below are T cell receptor beta chains from one sample, sequenced in a study of CXCR4 blockade with PD-1 therapy in pancreatic cancer. Method: immunoSEQ multiplex PCR; TCRdb's copy keeps in-frame clones and lacks some. The sample has 700 to 950 clones, 35% to 55% seen once. Sequencing was carried out using tumor tissue. Source of these receptors: a human donor with pancreatic ductal adenocarcinoma. Both conserved end residues are part of each CDR3. D genes are given only for firm matches. Some rows mark clone size as missing; the rest say once, few, many or name a class of expanded clone.

V gene	clone size	D gene	J gene	CDR3 protein	CDR3 DNA
TRBV6-8	few	NA	TRBJ2-5	CASSYSALRGQETQYF	TGTGCCAGCAGTTACTCGGCCTTGCGGGGCCAAGAGACCCAGTACTTC
TRBV28	NA	TRBD2	TRBJ2-7	CASSLRMAGGGEQYF	TGTGCCAGCAGCCTTCGTATGGCGGGAGGAGGCGAGCAGTACTTC
TRBV6-8	NA	TRBD2	TRBJ2-1	CAIGTSIYEQFF	TGTGCCATCGGGACTAGCATCTATGAGCAGTTCTTC
TRBV9	few	NA	TRBJ1-2	CASSYSELEGYTF	TGTGCCAGCAGCTACAGTGAGCTAGAGGGCTACACCTTC
TRBV18	NA	TRBD1	TRBJ2-7	CASSPGQVFNEQYF	TGTGCCAGCTCACCGGGACAGGTTTTCAACGAGCAGTACTTC
TRBV9	few	TRBD1	TRBJ1-4	CASSKDREGEKLFF	TGTGCCAGCAGTAAGGACAGGGAGGGTGAAAAACTGTTTTTT
TRBV9	few	TRBD2	TRBJ2-5	CASSGFWGGETQYF	TGTGCCAGCAGTGGATTCTGGGGGGGTGAGACCCAGTACTTC
TRBV29-1	NA	NA	TRBJ2-3	CSVEQGGPHPVRLDTQYF	TGCAGCGTTGAACAAGGGGGACCCCACCCTGTTCGGTTAGATACGCAGTATTTT
TRBV19	NA	TRBD1	TRBJ1-2	CASRPGQGVVDYGYTF	TGTGCCAGTAGGCCGGGACAGGGTGTCGTTGACTATGGCTACACCTTC
TRBV18	NA	TRBD1	TRBJ2-2	CASSPPGTGGDGELFF	TGTGCCAGCTCACCACCGGGGACAGGGGGCGACGGGGAGCTGTTTTTT
TRBV19	NA	NA	TRBJ2-6	CASSIEAGFSGANVLTF	TGTGCCAGTAGTATAGAGGCAGGGTTCTCTGGGGCCAACGTCCTGACTTTC
TRBV18	NA	NA	TRBJ1-5	CASSPKQGQPQHF	TGTGCCAGCTCACCGAAGCAGGGTCAGCCCCAGCATTTT
TRBV18	NA	TRBD1	TRBJ2-2	CASSPPTGVDTGELFF	TGTGCCAGCTCACCACCCACAGGGGTCGACACCGGGGAGCTGTTTTTT
TRBV6-8	NA	NA	TRBJ1-1	CASVTGVNTEAFF	TGTGCCAGCGTAACAGGTGTGAACACTGAAGCTTTCTTT
TRBV11-3	large	NA	TRBJ1-1	CASSSRRKGAEAFF	TGTGCCAGCAGCTCAAGACGAAAAGGGGCAGAGGCTTTCTTT
TRBV6-8	NA	TRBD1	TRBJ1-3	CASSRDSFSSGNTIYF	TGTGCCAGCAGTCGGGACAGCTTTAGTTCTGGAAACACCATATATTTT
TRBV15	NA	NA	TRBJ2-6	CATSRGTDSGANVLTF	TGTGCCACCAGCAGAGGGACAGACTCTGGGGCCAACGTCCTGACTTTC
TRBV29-1	NA	TRBD2	TRBJ2-3	CSVSRPRLAGGTDTQYF	TGCAGCGTTAGCCGACCTCGATTAGCGGGAGGGACAGATACGCAGTATTTT
TRBV18	NA	NA	TRBJ2-6	CASSPVGPGANVLTF	TGTGCCAGCTCACCGGTGGGGCCTGGGGCCAACGTCCTGACTTTC
TRBV19	NA	NA	TRBJ2-2	CASRLVASPGELFF	TGTGCCAGTAGGTTGGTAGCCTCCCCCGGGGAGCTGTTTTTT
TRBV28	few	NA	TRBJ1-1	CASSIDVGETEAFF	TGTGCCAGCAGTATAGACGTTGGAGAGACTGAAGCTTTCTTT
TRBV18	NA	NA	TRBJ1-3	CASSPAQGSLSGNTIYF	TGTGCCAGCTCACCCGCTCAGGGGTCACTCTCTGGAAACACCATATATTTT
TRBV14	NA	NA	TRBJ1-2	CASSTRTSGGGYTF	TGTGCCAGCAGCACCCGGACCTCCGGCGGGGGCTACACCTTC
TRBV6-8	NA	NA	TRBJ2-2	CASSDWGWGGELFF	TGTGCCAGCAGTGACTGGGGGTGGGGCGGGGAGCTGTTTTTT
TRBV11-3	few	TRBD1	TRBJ2-2	CASSKGQGAAGELFF	TGTGCCAGCAGCAAGGGACAGGGGGCGGCCGGGGAGCTGTTTTTT
TRBV11-3	NA	NA	TRBJ2-1	CASSPPTGVGVLPFF	TGTGCCAGCAGCCCCCCGACGGGAGTCGGCGTTCTGCCGTTCTTC
TRBV28	NA	TRBD1	TRBJ2-7	CASSSHRTGNYEQYF	TGTGCCAGCAGTTCCCACCGGACAGGGAACTACGAGCAGTACTTC
TRBV1	NA	NA	TRBJ1-3	CASSQILQGISGNTIYF	TGCGCCAGCAGCCAAATCCTACAGGGGATCTCTGGAAACACCATATATTTT
TRBV11-3	few	TRBD1	TRBJ2-5	CASSSGQGPQETQYF	TGTGCCAGCAGCTCGGGACAGGGGCCTCAAGAGACCCAGTACTTC
TRBV14	NA	TRBD1	TRBJ2-3	CASSQLGTGQEDTQYF	TGTGCCAGCAGCCAACTAGGGACAGGGCAAGAGGATACGCAGTATTTT
TRBV7-6	NA	TRBD1	TRBJ1-6	CASSLGQLGQGRSPLHF	TGTGCCAGCAGCTTAGGACAGTTGGGACAGGGGCGGTCACCCCTCCACTTT
TRBV18	NA	NA	TRBJ1-1	CASFGSARLNTEAFF	TGTGCCAGCTTCGGGTCGGCTCGGCTGAACACTGAAGCTTTCTTT
TRBV6-8	large	NA	TRBJ1-1	CASSYSGEYTEAFF	TGTGCCAGCAGTTACTCGGGGGAGTACACTGAAGCTTTCTTT
TRBV6-8	NA	TRBD1	TRBJ2-7	CASKEQGARYEQYF	TGTGCCAGCAAAGAGCAGGGGGCGCGGTACGAGCAGTACTTC
TRBV28	few	NA	TRBJ1-5	CASSLREGQPQHF	TGTGCCAGCAGTTTGAGGGAGGGTCAGCCCCAGCATTTT
TRBV4-1	few	TRBD2	TRBJ2-7	CASSQVSGTFYEQYF	TGCGCCAGCAGCCAAGTCAGCGGGACGTTCTACGAGCAGTACTTC
TRBV19	NA	NA	TRBJ2-2	CASSIRVELFF	TGTGCCAGTAGTATCCGGGTGGAGCTGTTTTTT
TRBV19	NA	NA	TRBJ1-1	CASMMGLYTEAFF	TGTGCCAGTATGATGGGTTTGTACACTGAAGCTTTCTTT
TRBV7-2	large	NA	TRBJ1-1	CASSLTLNTEAFF	TGTGCCAGCAGCTTAACATTAAACACTGAAGCTTTCTTT
TRBV6-8	NA	NA	TRBJ2-7	CASSLSISRAYEQYF	TGTGCCAGCAGTTTATCTATTAGTCGAGCCTACGAGCAGTACTTC
TRBV19	few	TRBD2	TRBJ2-1	CASSIQGTSGPTNEQFF	TGTGCCAGTAGTATCCAAGGGACTAGCGGACCCACGAATGAGCAGTTCTTC
TRBV18	NA	NA	TRBJ1-5	CASSPDRFNQPQHF	TGTGCCAGCTCACCTGACAGATTCAATCAGCCCCAGCATTTT
TRBV9	NA	NA	TRBJ1-4	CASSEAKAVEKLFF	TGTGCCAGCAGTGAAGCTAAGGCGGTTGAAAAACTGTTTTTT
TRBV29-1	NA	TRBD1	TRBJ1-2	CSALDRATTLGYTF	TGCAGCGCCCTAGACAGGGCAACTACTTTAGGCTACACCTTC
TRBV11-3	few	NA	TRBJ1-3	CASSPDISGNTIYF	TGTGCCAGCAGCCCGGACATTTCTGGAAACACCATATATTTT
TRBV5-1	NA	NA	TRBJ1-2	CASSSSPQGIYGYTF	TGCGCCAGCAGCTCTAGTCCTCAGGGGATCTATGGCTACACCTTC
TRBV25-1	NA	TRBD1	TRBJ2-5	CASSAGTGPQETQYF	TGTGCCAGCAGTGCGGGGACAGGGCCCCAAGAGACCCAGTACTTC
TRBV11-3	few	TRBD1	TRBJ1-6	CASSLTGQGSSPLHF	TGTGCCAGCAGCTTAACGGGACAGGGTAGTTCACCCCTCCACTTT